These 21 T cell receptor beta chains came from one sample sequenced in a study of cytomegalovirus exposure and HLA in healthy donors. Vbeta (60) and Jbeta (13) primers were used in the PCR. Generated by immunoSEQ multiplex PCR, the TCRdb table keeps only in-frame clones and is missing some. In the table there are some 150,000 clones, 70% to 90% of which are singletons. Sequenced: PBMCs. All receptors derive from a woman aged 30 to 39 in good health and CMV-seronegative.

This clone was seen only once. The rearrangement joins TRBV30 to TRBJ1-3, with 8 positions matching TRBD1. The CDR3 consists of 15 residues. The V segment lost 2 bases and the J segment 2 bases; nucleotides outside the gene matches: 5. The germline V gene encodes CDR1 GTSNPN and CDR2 SVGIG (reference sequence). CDR3 amino acids: CAWSPGGGTGNTIYF. The DNA for the CDR3 is TGTGCCTGGAGTCCAGGGGGCGGCACTGGAAACACCATATATTTT.

This clone turned up a few times. The V call is TRBV27, the J call TRBJ2-6, with D possibly matching TRBD2 (5 bases). The ends were cut back, 5 bases at V and 2 bases at J, with 7 bases in the middle. The CDR3 length is 14 residues. Per the germline V gene, CDR1 is MNHEY and CDR2 is SMNVEV (reference sequence). CDR3 coding DNA: TGTGCCAGCAGTGGAGGCCCTGGGGCCAACGTCCTGACTTTC. It specifies CASSGGPGANVLTF.

V gene TRBV6-5 combines with J gene TRBJ1-2, with TRBD1 matching over 11 bases. The CDR3 loop spans 14 amino acids. Trimming took 1 base from V and 6 from J; bases not matched to a gene: 1. Germline values: CDR1 MNHEY, CDR2 SVGAGI. CDR3 protein: CASSYLGQGDGYTF. The CDR3 DNA is TGTGCCAGCAGTTACTTGGGACAGGGGGATGGCTACACCTTC.

The chain employs TRBV9 and TRBJ2-3; 10 nucleotides line up with TRBD2. Germline CDR1 is SGDLS and CDR2 is YYNGEE. The junction had 5 bases not matched to a gene; V was cut back by 0 bases and J by 1 base. The CDR3 runs to 17 residues. CDR3 bases: TGTGCCAGCAGCGTAGCCCCAGCGGGGGGGGGCACAGATACGCAGTATTTT. Translation gives CASSVAPAGGGTDTQYF.

This sequence joins TRBV19 and TRBJ1-6; TRBD1 matches 9 bases. Trimming took 3 bases from V and 10 from J; bases not matched to a gene: 4. CDR3 size: 14 residues. The V gene's germline CDR1 is LNHDA and CDR2 SQIVND (reference sequence). The CDR3 DNA reads as TGTGCCAGTAGTATTGGGACAGGGTGGTCACCCCTCCACTTT. It encodes CASSIGTGWSPLHF.

The V call is TRBV11-3, the J call TRBJ2-2; 7 bases match TRBD1. This CDR3 is 16 amino acids long. Per germline, CDR1 SGHNT and CDR2 YENEEA. The V segment lost 1 base and the J segment 4 bases; nucleotides outside the gene matches: 6. CDR3 in amino acids: CASSLGQGRVTGELFF. DNA for the CDR3: TGTGCCAGCAGCTTAGGACAGGGAAGGGTCACCGGGGAGCTGTTTTTT.

The V gene is TRBV6-6, the J gene TRBJ2-5, with TRBD1 matching over 9 bases. Gene TRBJ2-7 matches the end of the DNA better, so the J call may be wrong. Germline V gene lookup returns CDR1 MNHNY and CDR2 SVGAGI (reference sequence). The CDR3 is 15 amino acids. CDR3 coding DNA: TGTGCCAGCACAGGGACAGGGTTATACTCCTACGAGCAGTACTTC. Protein sequence: CASTGTGLYSYEQYF.

This chain uses TRBV27 with TRBJ1-6; TRBD1 matches at 10 bases. CDR3 length: 15 amino acids. Germline V gene sequence: CDR1 MNHEY, CDR2 SMNVEV (reference sequence). The junction had 6 bases not matched to a gene; V was cut back by 3 bases and J by 10 bases. Here the CDR3 DNA reads TGTGCCAGCAGTTTGCTCCGGGACAGGGGCTCACCCCTCCACTTT. Its protein product is CASSLLRDRGSPLHF.

The genes are TRBV11-3 and TRBJ2-1; maybe TRBD2 (6 bases). The CDR3 sequence is 19 residues long. CDR1 is SGHNT, CDR2 YENEEA, per germline. Deletions cut 0 bases from V and 1 base from J, with 19 bases between. The CDR3 DNA sequence: TGTGCCAGCAGCTTAGACTCATGGCGGGGCGGGTCGTCCTACAATGAGCAGTTCTTC. This translates into CASSLDSWRGGSSYNEQFF.

This clone appeared a single time. The chain links TRBV11-2 to TRBJ1-1; a weak D match, TRBD1 (6 bases). V was shortened by 0 bases and J by 1 base, with 9 bases between the two germline ends. Per the germline V gene, CDR1 is SGHAT and CDR2 is FQNNGV. The CDR3 is 15 residues long. CDR3 DNA sequence: TGTGCCAGCAGCTTAGAGGGGGGGCGGAACACTGAAGCTTTCTTT. This gives the protein CASSLEGGRNTEAFF.

CDR3 loop: CASSQGQGLDEQYF. The CDR3 bases are TGTGCCAGCAGCCAGGGACAGGGGTTGGACGAGCAGTACTTC. This rearrangement joins TRBV7-8 to TRBJ2-7, with TRBD1 matching 10 bases. With 5 bases clipped from V and 5 bases from J, the junction kept 6 bases outside the gene matches. This CDR3 has 14 amino acids. Germline CDR1 reads SGHVS; CDR2 reads FQNEAQ.

The chain couples TRBV7-6 to TRBJ2-7, with 8 nucleotides matching TRBD2. Germline assignment: CDR1 SGHVS and CDR2 FNYEAQ. The CDR3 covers 14 residues. Unmatched junction bases numbered 9, after V lost 5 bases and J lost 6 bases. The CDR3 sequence is CASSPAGRAGEQYF. In nucleotides, the CDR3 is TGTGCCAGCAGCCCAGCCGGGAGGGCCGGCGAGCAGTACTTC.

V is TRBV6-1 and J is TRBJ2-5; 10 bases align to TRBD1. Germline V gives CDR1 MNHNS, CDR2 SASEGT. The junction had 7 bases not matched to a gene; V was cut back by 6 bases and J by 6 bases. The CDR3 is made up of 14 amino acids. The CDR3 DNA sequence: TGTGCCAGCAGGCCGACAGGGGGCACGAAGACCCAGTACTTC. The encoded protein is CASRPTGGTKTQYF.

The J gene is TRBJ2-7, the V gene TRBV7-9; D gene uncertain. CDR1 is SEHNR, CDR2 FQNEAQ, per germline (reference sequence). CDR3 length equals 14 residues. V was clipped by 3 bases and J by 4 bases, with 13 bases between them. The CDR3, as DNA: TGTGCCAGCAGCTTCACCGCCGTCGAGTACGAGCAGTACTTC. It encodes CASSFTAVEYEQYF.

This clone is a singleton in its sample. This chain uses TRBV5-6 with TRBJ2-2, with TRBD1 matching over 7 bases. There are 17 residues in the CDR3. CDR1 and CDR2 (germline): SGHDT, YYEEEE. Trimming at V came to 4 bases and at J to 0 bases, leaving 9 bases not matched to a gene. CDR3 amino acids: CASSPLGGPANTGELFF. DNA for the CDR3: TGTGCCAGCAGCCCCCTAGGGGGCCCCGCGAACACCGGGGAGCTGTTTTTT.

A few counts support this clone. The V and J genes are TRBV10-3 and TRBJ1-3; D ambiguous. Trimming stripped 2 bases from V and 0 bases from J, with 5 bases between. CDR1 is ENHRY and CDR2 is SYGVKD in the germline V gene. This CDR3 contains 14 residues. The CDR3, as DNA: TGTGCCATCAGTGAGGGCAGCTCTGGAAACACCATATATTTT. Encoded protein: CAISEGSSGNTIYF.

The J gene is TRBJ2-3, the V gene TRBV7-8; TRBD2 matches at 11 bases. The V gene's germline CDR1 is SGHVS and CDR2 FQNEAQ. V lost 10 bases and J lost 4; bases outside the gene matches: 7. This CDR3 is 14 amino acids long. Here the CDR3 reads CATVAGGGADTQYF. The CDR3 DNA follows: TGTGCCACCGTAGCGGGAGGGGGCGCAGATACGCAGTATTTT.

J is TRBJ2-7 and V is TRBV5-1; 9 bases match TRBD2. CDR1 is SGHRS, CDR2 YFSETQ, per germline. V dropped 1 base and J dropped 6; count of bases not matched to a gene: 11. CDR3 length: 16 amino acids. CDR3 nucleotide sequence: TGCGCCAGCAGCTTGTTGGGACGGGCTAGCGGGACCGAGCAGTACTTC. It yields the protein CASSLLGRASGTEQYF.

The chain joins TRBV27 to TRBJ2-5; 9 bases match TRBD2. The J call is doubtful: the DNA matches TRBJ2-7 better. This CDR3 has 15 amino acids. Germline-derived CDR1 and CDR2 are MNHEY and SMNVEV (reference sequence). In nucleotides, the CDR3 is TGTGCCACCTCGCGGCCTAGCGGGGCAACCTACGAGCAGTACTTC. Protein product: CATSRPSGATYEQYF.

V gene TRBV7-2 combines with J gene TRBJ2-1, with D possibly matching TRBD2 (6 bases). V shed 4 bases and J shed 6 bases, with 16 bases lying between them. The CDR3 spans 15 residues. Germline V gene sequence: CDR1 SGHTA, CDR2 FQGNSA. CDR3 region: CASSSRLRGANEQFF. CDR3 DNA sequence: TGTGCCAGCAGCTCCCGCCTCCGCGGGGCCAATGAGCAGTTCTTC.

The chain carries TRBV7-2 and TRBJ1-1; 7 positions agree with TRBD1. V dropped 4 bases and J dropped 4; count of bases not matched to a gene: 9. Germline V gene lookup returns CDR1 SGHTA and CDR2 FQGNSA. The CDR3 runs 15 residues. CDR3 sequence reads: CASSSKTGRATEAFF. The CDR3 bases are TGTGCCAGCAGCTCAAAGACAGGGCGGGCCACTGAAGCTTTCTTT.